This T cell receptor beta chain was profiled in a study of cytomegalovirus exposure and HLA in healthy donors. Study results and caveats: TCR beta chain V- and J-gene trimming was linked, in a later analysis, to a missense variant in DCLRE1C. In a later analysis, approximately 15,000 TCR beta sequences were associated with HLA alleles at 0.05 false discovery rate.

Primers included in the PCR were 60 Vbeta and 13 Jbeta primers. TCRdb's copy holds only in-frame clones and misses some; the assay was immunoSEQ multiplex PCR. Of 170,000 or so clones listed, 84% are singletons. On this clone: Its antigen remains unknown.

Input material: PBMCs. The receptor was derived from a boy aged 2 to 9 in good health and CMV-seronegative.

The CDR3 coding sequence is TGTGCCAGCAGGCCGGGACAGGGGGTCCACGAGCAGTACTTC. This codes for CASRPGQGVHEQYF. The rearrangement uses TRBV2 and TRBJ2-7, with TRBD1 identical over 11 bases. The germline V gene has CDR1 SNHLY and CDR2 FYNNEI. The CDR3 contains 14 residues. V was pared by 6 bases and J by 5 bases, with 6 bases of the junction left unmatched.